Following are 2 T cell receptor beta chains from one sample sequenced in a study of PD-L1 blockade in urothelial cancer. Stated time point: pretreatment peripheral blood. Here immunoSEQ multiplex PCR was the method, and the copy in TCRdb shows in-frame clones only, minus some. This sample has tens of thousands of clones; roughly 87% occur once, and the top ten carry over 12%. Sample: PBMCs, taken around atezolizumab (anti-PD-L1) treatment. These receptors originate from a woman aged 55-70 years with urothelial cancer.

J is TRBJ1-2 and V is TRBV9, with D hard to call. V lost 0 bases, J lost 5 bases, and 8 bases lay in between. The CDR3 extends over 13 amino acids. Germline CDR1 is SGDLS and CDR2 is YYNGEE. The DNA of the CDR3 is TGTGCCAGCAGCGTAGATCTCTCGTATGGCTACACCTTC. Translated, it gives CASSVDLSYGYTF.

The rearrangement links TRBV5-1 to TRBJ1-2; TRBD1 matches at 7 bases. The germline V gene has CDR1 SGHRS and CDR2 YFSETQ. With V trimmed by 0 bases and J by 3 bases, 17 bases remained unmatched. The CDR3 length is 19 residues. This CDR3 is CASSLDDQSLTGPHYGYTF. The DNA for the CDR3 is TGCGCCAGCAGCTTGGACGATCAATCTTTGACAGGGCCTCACTATGGCTACACCTTC.